This T cell receptor beta chain stems from a study of CD8 T cells in ankylosing spondylitis. Study results and caveats: Previously reported in reactive arthritis synovial fluid and blood were some of the motif variants.

Remarks on this clonotype: Its antigen remains unknown.

It was by quantitative 5'-RACE with molecular barcodes that TCR beta libraries were made. Using its own MiXCR run on the 5' RACE reads, TCRdb lists one record per CDR3 protein. The sample includes 250,000 to 400,000 distinct CDR3 sequences, approximately 10% of them seen just once. Trimming left V 4 bases short and J 5 bases short, with 11 bases between. Germline V CDR1 and CDR2: SGHDN, FVKESK. CDR3 length: 14 amino acids. The clonotype comes from a female donor with ankylosing spondylitis or in good health (not recorded which). The chain is built from TRBV14 and TRBJ2-2; possible D gene TRBD1, 5 bases. The specimen was blood, either unsorted or a sorted T cell fraction (not recorded which). As DNA, the CDR3 is TGTGCCAGCAGCCGATCCGCAGGGACCGGGGAGCTGTTTTTT. Encoded protein: CASSRSAGTGELFF.